This T cell receptor (beta chain) was sequenced for a study of radiotherapy plus CTLA-4 blockade in lung cancer. Study context: Across the patients, objective responses occurred in about 18%, and disease control in roughly 31%.

Sequencing used immunoSEQ multiplex PCR; TCRdb keeps in-frame clones, though not all of them. Among some 70,000 clones listed, around 79% were seen once. The CDR3 extends over 14 amino acids. The germline V gene encodes CDR1 SEHNR and CDR2 FQNEAQ (reference sequence). V dropped 7 bases and J dropped 0 bases, with 12 bases sitting between them. Specimen: peripheral blood, collected from a patient treated with radiotherapy plus ipilimumab. The J gene is TRBJ1-2, the V gene TRBV7-9; D remains unclear. The sequence derives from a human donor with non-small cell lung cancer who had a complete response to radiotherapy plus ipilimumab. The CDR3 is CASKDWGANYGYTF. The CDR3 DNA follows: TGTGCCAGCAAGGACTGGGGAGCTAACTATGGCTACACCTTC.